The 14 T cell receptor beta chains below all came from one sample that was sequenced in a study of PD-L1 blockade in urothelial cancer. Time point denoted: peripheral blood 6 weeks after treatment start. Sequencing used immunoSEQ multiplex PCR; TCRdb keeps in-frame clones, though not all of them. Seen here are about 120,000 clones, 85% to 90% observed once, and the top ten hold 1.5% to 2%. The specimen comprised PBMCs, sampled around atezolizumab (anti-PD-L1) treatment. These receptors all stem from a man aged 55 to 70 with urothelial cancer.

The V call is TRBV28, the J call TRBJ1-2; D is possibly TRBD1 (5 bases). Germline loops: CDR1 MDHEN, CDR2 SYDVKM. The CDR3 covers 13 residues. V lost 7 bases to trimming and J lost 8 bases, with 17 bases between them. The CDR3 DNA reads TGTGCCAGCACCCCTGGGGGGGAAACGGGCTACACCTTC. The encoded protein is CASTPGGETGYTF.

This clone was seen more than once but under ten times. This sequence joins TRBV19 and TRBJ2-1; D may be TRBD2 (6 bases). The CDR3 spans 15 residues. Trimming removed 7 bases from V and 4 bases from J, with 17 bases in between. Germline V gives CDR1 LNHDA, CDR2 SQIVND (reference sequence). The CDR3 region has the DNA TGTGCCAGTACATCCGCGGGGTATGTTTACAATGAGCAGTTCTTC. Translation: CASTSAGYVYNEQFF.

The chain recombines TRBV29-1 with TRBJ1-1; D remains unclear. Trimming pared 1 base from V and 0 bases from J, leaving 6 bases between. The CDR3 is 13 amino acids. Germline CDR1 reads SQVTM; CDR2 reads ANQGSEA. The CDR3 region has the DNA TGCAGCGTTGAAGTACAGATGAACACTGAAGCTTTCTTT. Its translation is CSVEVQMNTEAFF. The full variable domain, completed using reference TRBV29-1 and TRBJ1-1, is SAVISQKPSRDICQRGTSLTIQCQVDSQVTMMFWYRQQPGQSLTLIATANQGSEATYESGFVIDKFPISRPNLTFSTLTVSNMSPEDSSIYLCSVEVQMNTEAFFGQGTRLTVV.

This clone has just one count. V gene TRBV28 combines with J gene TRBJ2-6; TRBD1 is a possible D gene (6 bases). The CDR3 is 16 amino acids. CDR1 is MDHEN, CDR2 SYDVKM, per germline. Trimming took off 3 bases at V and 0 bases at J, with 9 bases between the two ends. The CDR3, as DNA: TGTGCCAGCAGTTTGCTCAGGGGCTCTGGGGCCAACGTCCTGACTTTC. It codes for CASSLLRGSGANVLTF.

The rearrangement uses TRBV30 and TRBJ1-2; 8 nucleotides align to TRBD1. Germline CDR1 and CDR2: GTSNPN and SVGIG (reference sequence). The J segment lost 7 bases and the V segment lost 0 bases, leaving 7 bases of the junction unmatched. The CDR3 is 14 amino acids. This chain's CDR3 is CAWSVRQGAAGYTF. The CDR3 DNA reads as TGTGCCTGGAGTGTAAGGCAGGGGGCGGCTGGCTACACCTTC.

The chain carries TRBV2 and TRBJ1-2, with D possibly matching TRBD1 (6 bases). The CDR3 spans 13 residues. Trimming removed 5 bases at V and 6 bases at J, with 13 bases between. Germline CDR1 is SNHLY and CDR2 is FYNNEI. CDR3 nucleotides: TGTGCCAGCAGTTCACAGGGACCGGATGGCTACACCTTC. This sequence encodes CASSSQGPDGYTF.

J is TRBJ2-3 and V is TRBV6-6, with TRBD2 identical over 7 bases. The V and J ends lost 2 bases and 2 bases, in that order; junction bases with no gene match: 7. This CDR3 is 16 amino acids long. The germline V gene has CDR1 MNHNY and CDR2 SVGAGI (reference sequence). CDR3 protein: CASSYPPGTNTDTQYF. The CDR3 DNA follows: TGTGCCAGCAGTTACCCCCCCGGGACTAACACAGATACGCAGTATTTT.

The chain uses TRBV19 and TRBJ2-3; 9 positions agree with TRBD1. CDR1 and CDR2 from the germline V gene are LNHDA and SQIVND (reference sequence). There are 14 residues in the CDR3. J gave up 1 base and V 6 bases, and 2 bases lay outside the gene matches. The CDR3 spells CASSTGGGTDTQYF. The DNA for the CDR3 is TGTGCCAGTAGCACAGGGGGCGGCACAGATACGCAGTATTTT.

The DNA of the CDR3 is TGCGCCAGCAGGCGGGGTGCAGAGAGCGGGAGCTACAATGAGCAGTTCTTC. Protein product: CASRRGAESGSYNEQFF. The genes are TRBV10-2 and TRBJ2-1; 8 bases align to TRBD2. The CDR3 runs 17 residues. Trimming took 6 bases from V and 3 from J; bases not matched to a gene: 13. Germline V gives CDR1 WSHSY, CDR2 SAAADI.

This clone was seen once. The chain has TRBV5-6 and TRBJ2-5; 9 bases align to TRBD1. V lost 1 base and J lost 4; bases outside the gene matches: 8. CDR3 length: 16 amino acids. Germline loops: CDR1 SGHDT, CDR2 YYEEEE. The CDR3: CASSLFVGQGGETQYF. The CDR3 DNA reads as TGTGCCAGCAGCTTGTTTGTGGGACAGGGTGGAGAGACCCAGTACTTC.

V and J are TRBV19 and TRBJ1-6; D might be TRBD1 (6 bases). V gave up 3 bases and J gave up 7 bases, with 16 bases separating them. This CDR3 has 16 amino acids. Germline V lookup: CDR1 LNHDA, CDR2 SQIVND (reference sequence). The CDR3 here is CASSIRGTMRNSPLHF. Written as DNA, the CDR3 is TGTGCCAGTAGTATTAGGGGGACAATGAGGAATTCACCCCTCCACTTT.

The J gene is TRBJ1-2, the V gene TRBV6-1; 7 bases map to TRBD1. The V gene end was trimmed by 4 bases and the J gene end by 2 bases; junction bases not matched to a gene: 7. This CDR3 contains 15 residues. Germline V gives CDR1 MNHNS, CDR2 SASEGT. CDR3 region: CASSVGDRENYGYTF. The CDR3 DNA reads as TGTGCCAGCAGTGTCGGGGACAGAGAAAACTATGGCTACACCTTC.

V usage is TRBV30 and J usage is TRBJ2-5, with D possibly matching TRBD1 (5 bases). Deletions cut 3 bases from V and 5 bases from J, with 10 bases between. The CDR3 runs 12 residues. Germline V CDR1 and CDR2: GTSNPN, SVGIG (reference sequence). The CDR3 nucleotides read TGTGCCTGGAGCAGGGTGGGGGAGACCCAGTACTTC. Translating it yields CAWSRVGETQYF.

The CDR3: CASSTDSSTGELFF. For the CDR3, the DNA is TGTGCCAGCAGCACAGACAGTTCCACCGGGGAGCTGTTTTTT. This chain joins TRBV11-2 and TRBJ2-2; TRBD1 is a possible D gene (5 bases). With 5 bases removed from V and 4 bases from J, the gap between germline ends came to 11 bases. There are 14 residues in the CDR3. From germline, CDR1 is SGHAT and CDR2 FQNNGV.